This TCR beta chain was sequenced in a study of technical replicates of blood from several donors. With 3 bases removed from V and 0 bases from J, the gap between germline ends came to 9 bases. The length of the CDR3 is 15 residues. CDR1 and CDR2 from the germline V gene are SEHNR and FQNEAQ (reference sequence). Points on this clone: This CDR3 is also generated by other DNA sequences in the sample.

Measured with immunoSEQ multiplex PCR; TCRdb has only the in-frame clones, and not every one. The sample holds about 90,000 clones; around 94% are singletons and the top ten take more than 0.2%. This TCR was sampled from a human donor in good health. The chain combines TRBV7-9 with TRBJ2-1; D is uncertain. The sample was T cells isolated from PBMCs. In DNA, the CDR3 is TGTGCCAGCAGCTTCAGTGGCGGCTCCTACAATGAGCAGTTCTTC. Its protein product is CASSFSGGSYNEQFF.